This entry is about one TCR beta chain. The V and J ends lost 2 bases and 4 bases respectively, with 11 bases between them. This CDR3 is 14 amino acids long. CDR1 is MDHEN, CDR2 SYDVKM, per germline. The sample is drawn from a study of Ad26.COV2.S vaccination and SARS-CoV-2 variants. Here immunoSEQ multiplex PCR was the method, and the copy in TCRdb shows in-frame clones only, minus some. Of about 320,000 clones in the sample, roughly 80% were seen once. Treatment defined: roughly 19 received Ad26.COV2.S at low or high dose, single or two shots; 5 received placebo; per-sample allocation not given. The study sampled participants on day 63 after the first vaccine or placebo injection.

The source was peripheral blood, collected in a trial of Ad26.COV2.S vaccine versus placebo. The sequence derives from a person aged 18 to 59 who received the Ad26.COV2.S COVID-19 vaccine or a placebo. The rearrangement links TRBV28 to TRBJ1-2; D perhaps matches TRBD1 (5 bases). CDR3 sequence (DNA): TGTGCCAGCAGTTTAGCGGGGGGTCCCTATGGCTACACCTTC. It codes for CASSLAGGPYGYTF.